This T cell receptor beta chain was sequenced during a study of vaccination effects on CD4 cells after COVID-19. Sequenced by immunoSEQ multiplex PCR; TCRdb stores in-frame clones only, minus some. The table shows nearly 30,000 clones, with 80% to 85% occurring only once. ViraFEST used viral peptide pools to expand antigen-specific CD4+ T cells before sequencing. Culturing for roughly 9 days preceded CD4+ T cell isolation. Each participant received a vaccine that was either BNT162b2 or mRNA-1273, given as two doses. Comment on this clone: What it recognizes is unknown.

The CDR3 extends over 11 amino acids. Germline values: CDR1 DFQATT, CDR2 SNEGSKA (reference sequence). Deletions cut 6 bases from V and 1 base from J, with 6 bases between. The V call is TRBV20-1, the J call TRBJ1-1; D gene unclear. The input for sequencing was CD4+ T cells from PBMCs cultured with SARS-CoV-2 spike peptides, taken after COVID-19 vaccination. The source is a human donor who received a COVID-19 vaccine. Some clones in this sample may be carry-over from other donors' samples. Here the CDR3 DNA reads TGCAGTGCGCCAGAGAACACTGAAGCTTTCTTT. This sequence encodes CSAPENTEAFF.